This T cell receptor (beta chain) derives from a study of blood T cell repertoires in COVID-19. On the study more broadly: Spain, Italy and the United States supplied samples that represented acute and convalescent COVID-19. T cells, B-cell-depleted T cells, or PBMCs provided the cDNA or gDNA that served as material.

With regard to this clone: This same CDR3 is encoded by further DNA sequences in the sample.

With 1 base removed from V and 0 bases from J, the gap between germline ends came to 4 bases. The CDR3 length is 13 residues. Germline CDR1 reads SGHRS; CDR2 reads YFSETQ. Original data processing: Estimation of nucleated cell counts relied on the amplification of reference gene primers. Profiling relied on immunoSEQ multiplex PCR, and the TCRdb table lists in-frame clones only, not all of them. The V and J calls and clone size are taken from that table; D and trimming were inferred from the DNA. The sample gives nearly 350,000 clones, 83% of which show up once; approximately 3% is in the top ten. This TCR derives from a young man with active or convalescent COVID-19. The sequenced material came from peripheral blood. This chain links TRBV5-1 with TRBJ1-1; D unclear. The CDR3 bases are TGCGCCAGCAGCTTGACGGTGAACACTGAAGCTTTCTTT. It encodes CASSLTVNTEAFF.